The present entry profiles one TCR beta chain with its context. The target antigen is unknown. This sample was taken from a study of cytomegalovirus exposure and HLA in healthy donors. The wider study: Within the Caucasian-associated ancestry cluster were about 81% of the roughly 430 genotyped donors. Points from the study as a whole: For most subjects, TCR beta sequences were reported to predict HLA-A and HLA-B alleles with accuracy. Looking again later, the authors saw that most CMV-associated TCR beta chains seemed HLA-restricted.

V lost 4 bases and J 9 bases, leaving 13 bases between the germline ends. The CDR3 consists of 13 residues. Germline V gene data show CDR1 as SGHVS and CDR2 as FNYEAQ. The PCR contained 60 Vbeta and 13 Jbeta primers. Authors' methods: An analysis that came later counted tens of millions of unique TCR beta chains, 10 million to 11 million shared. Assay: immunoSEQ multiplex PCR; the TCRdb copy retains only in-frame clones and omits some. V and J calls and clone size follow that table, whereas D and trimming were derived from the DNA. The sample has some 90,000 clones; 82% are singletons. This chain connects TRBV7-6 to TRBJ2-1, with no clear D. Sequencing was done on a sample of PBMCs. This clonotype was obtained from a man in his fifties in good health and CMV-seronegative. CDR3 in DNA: TGTGCCAGCAGCTCCCCACGAGGAGCTGAGCAGTTCTTC. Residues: CASSSPRGAEQFF.